This T cell receptor beta chain comes out of a study of blood T cell repertoires in COVID-19. Study summary: Nucleic acid was either cDNA or gDNA, and it came from T cells, B-cell-depleted T cells, or PBMCs.

There are 17 residues in the CDR3. Trimming took 1 base from V and 1 from J, leaving 14 bases between them. Germline V lookup: CDR1 SGDLS, CDR2 YYNGEE. Assay used: immunoSEQ multiplex PCR; TCRdb lists only in-frame clones, some missing. Of over 250,000 clones listed, roughly 90% were seen once; the top ten hold under 9.5%. The sequence was collected from a man between 40 and 49 years old who had recovered from COVID-19. The chain joins TRBV9 to TRBJ2-2; tentative D call: TRBD1 (7 bases). The sample was PBMCs or T cells enriched from blood (not recorded which). CDR3 loop: CASSVNRGGVNTGELFF. The CDR3 DNA follows: TGTGCCAGCAGCGTAAACAGGGGAGGTGTGAACACCGGGGAGCTGTTTTTT.